This T cell receptor beta chain is drawn from a study of blood T cells in healthy people across ages. Findings and caveats of the study: Naive CD4+ cell counts and diversity both ran higher in long-lived than in aged donors. Any conclusive comparison of naive versus antigen-experienced cells was prevented by using unsorted PBMCs.

This clonotype was recorded a few times. Its antigen is as yet unknown. V lost 0 bases and J 8 bases, leaving 10 bases between the germline ends. This CDR3 region has 13 residues. CDR1 SGDLS and CDR2 YYNGEE come from the germline V gene. Each sample had at least 6 million PBMCs isolated. A second 7 to 11 cycle PCR used barcoded and J-beta primers. Via MiXCR, TCRdb re-called the 5' RACE reads, giving one row per CDR3 protein. The sample lists 1.6 million or so distinct CDR3 sequences, about 32% seen once, with over 9% in the top ten. V usage is TRBV9 and J usage is TRBJ2-3; maybe TRBD2 (7 bases). The sequenced material came from blood. This TCR derives from a woman in her twenties or thirties in good health. The CDR3 protein is CASSVAGGITQYF. The CDR3 coding sequence is TGTGCCAGCAGCGTAGCGGGGGGCATTACGCAGTATTTT.